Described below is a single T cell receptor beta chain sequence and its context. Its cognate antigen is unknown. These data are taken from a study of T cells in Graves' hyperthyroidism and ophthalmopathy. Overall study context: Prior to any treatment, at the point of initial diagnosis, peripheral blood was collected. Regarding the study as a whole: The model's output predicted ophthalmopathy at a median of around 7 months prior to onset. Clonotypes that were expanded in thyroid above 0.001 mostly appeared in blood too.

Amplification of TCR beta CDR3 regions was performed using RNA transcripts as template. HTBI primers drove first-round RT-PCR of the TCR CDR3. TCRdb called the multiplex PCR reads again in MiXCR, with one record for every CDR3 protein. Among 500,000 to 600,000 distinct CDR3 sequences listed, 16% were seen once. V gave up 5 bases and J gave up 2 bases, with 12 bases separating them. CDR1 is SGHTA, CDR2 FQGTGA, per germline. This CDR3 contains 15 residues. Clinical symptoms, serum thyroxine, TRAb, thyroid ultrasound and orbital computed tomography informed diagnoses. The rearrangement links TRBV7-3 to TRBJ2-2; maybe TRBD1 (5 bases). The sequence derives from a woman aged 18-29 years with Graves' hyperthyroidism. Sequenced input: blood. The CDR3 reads CASSPDSLNTGELFF. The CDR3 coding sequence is TGTGCCAGCAGCCCCGACAGCTTAAACACCGGGGAGCTGTTTTTT.